This T cell receptor beta chain was recovered during a study of STAT5B mutations in CD4+ large granular lymphocyte leukemia. Original methodology: The detection floor for productive clonotype frequency was 2.59 x 10-5. Only in-frame clones appear in the TCRdb table, and some are missing; sequencing was by immunoSEQ multiplex PCR. The DNA was the basis for D and trimming; V, J and clone size are from that table. The repertoire consists of about 33,000 clones, with 87% occurring once and the leading ten covering 3% to 4%. Study observations and caveats: Less than 30% of private leukemic clonotypes occurred rarely in other patients' non-leukemic repertoires.

About this clone itself: Its antigen is unidentified.

Germline lookup yields CDR1 LGHNA and CDR2 YNFKEQ. The CDR3 runs 15 residues. The V end was cut by 0 bases, the J end by 2 bases, with 11 bases between. V and J are TRBV4-2 and TRBJ2-7; maybe TRBD2 (6 bases). The sample was CD4+ T cells from blood buffy coats. The source is a human donor in good health. The CDR3 DNA reads as TGTGCCAGCAGCCAAGAACCGGGAGAGCCCTACGAGCAGTACTTC. Its translation: CASSQEPGEPYEQYF.